This T cell receptor (beta chain) derives from a study of cytomegalovirus exposure and HLA in healthy donors. 60 Vbeta and 13 Jbeta primers were used in PCR. TCRdb's table, derived via immunoSEQ multiplex PCR, lists solely in-frame clones and lacks some. The sample has about 69,000 clones; around 68% are singletons. Germline assignment: CDR1 SGHTA and CDR2 FQGNSA. Trimming cost V 4 bases and J 5 bases; bases outside gene matches: 5. CDR3 length: 15 amino acids. Material: PBMCs. V gene TRBV7-2 combines with J gene TRBJ2-1; 10 positions agree with TRBD1. The TCR sequence derives from a woman aged 30 to 39 in good health and CMV-seronegative. The CDR3 nucleotides are TGTGCCAGCAGCTCGGACAGGGGGGTTCACAATGAGCAGTTCTTC. Translation: CASSSDRGVHNEQFF.